The source of this TCR beta chain is a study of response to subunit inactivated influenza vaccine. From germline, CDR1 is DFQATT and CDR2 SNEGSKA (reference sequence). The CDR3 loop spans 15 amino acids. The V end lost 5 bases, the J end lost 0 bases, and 17 bases lay between the germline ends. TCRdb ran MiXCR on the RT-PCR reads and lists one entry per CDR3 protein. The sample has a few hundred thousand distinct CDR3 sequences, around 15% seen once. Study-level findings and limits: Authors suggested seasonal influenza vaccinations each recruit few new T cells.

Of note for this clonotype: Its specificity is not known.

The chain links TRBV20-1 to TRBJ2-7; tentatively, D is TRBD1 or TRBD2 (5 bases each). Sequencing used PBMCs from blood, obtained roughly 12 days after vaccination. This sequence originates from a man between 50 and 59 years old who received an inactivated influenza vaccine. The CDR3 reads CSARGTARSSYEQYF. In DNA, the CDR3 is TGCAGTGCTCGAGGGACGGCTAGGAGCTCCTACGAGCAGTACTTC.